Listed below are T cell receptor beta chains from one sample, sequenced in a study of regulatory T cells in long-lasting Graves disease. A single record per CDR3 protein comes from TCRdb applying MiXCR to the multiplex PCR reads. The profile covers hundreds of thousands of distinct CDR3 sequences, with approximately 15% appearing a single time and about 17% taken by the ten largest. This same sample was also taken into another study, of T cells in Graves' hyperthyroidism and ophthalmopathy.

The sequenced sample was peripheral blood mononuclear cells (PBMCs), obtained at new diagnosis, from a patient treated with antithyroid drugs. These receptors were taken from a woman in her twenties or thirties with Graves disease. Both conserved end residues are part of each CDR3. D genes are given only for firm matches. Only some rows state a clone size, as once, few, many or a class for expanded clones.

D gene: NA
J gene: TRBJ2-7
clone size: few
V gene: TRBV30
CDR3 DNA: TGTGCCTGGAACGGGCAGGGAGAAGGCGAGCAGTACTTC
CDR3 protein: CAWNGQGEGEQYF

D gene: NA
J gene: TRBJ1-2
clone size: many
V gene: TRBV7-2
CDR3 DNA: TGTGCCAGCAGCTTAGCTTACGACATCTTCCCTTATGGCTACACCTTC
CDR3 protein: CASSLAYDIFPYGYTF

D gene: NA
J gene: TRBJ2-3
clone size: few
V gene: TRBV25-1
CDR3 DNA: TGTGCCAGCAGTATTGTGTTGTGGGGGGGACACACAGATACGCAGTATTTT
CDR3 protein: CASSIVLWGGHTDTQYF

D gene: TRBD2
J gene: TRBJ2-1
clone size: many
V gene: TRBV2
CDR3 DNA: TGTGCCAGCAGTGAAGCGGGACTAGCGGGAGGTATGAATGAGCAGTTCTTC
CDR3 protein: CASSEAGLAGGMNEQFF

D gene: NA
J gene: TRBJ2-7
clone size: NA
V gene: TRBV19
CDR3 DNA: TGTGCCAGTAGTACGCCCGGACGATCCTACGAGCAGTACTTC
CDR3 protein: CASSTPGRSYEQYF

D gene: NA
J gene: TRBJ1-6
clone size: NA
V gene: TRBV6-1
CDR3 DNA: TGTGCCAGCAACCCCGCAGCCCCTCCAGACCCCCACTACTTT
CDR3 protein: CASNPAAPPDPHYF

D gene: NA
J gene: TRBJ1-5
clone size: NA
V gene: TRBV3-1
CDR3 DNA: TGTGCCAGCAGCCAAGGGTATAGCAATCAGCCCCAGCATTTT
CDR3 protein: CASSQGYSNQPQHF

D gene: NA
J gene: TRBJ1-1
clone size: NA
V gene: TRBV20-1
CDR3 DNA: TGCAGTGCTAAAAGAGGGTTCGGTGAAGCTTTCTTT
CDR3 protein: CSAKRGFGEAFF

D gene: TRBD1
J gene: TRBJ2-7
clone size: many
V gene: TRBV7-6
CDR3 DNA: TGTGCCAGCAGCAAAGACAGGGGAAGCTCCTACGAGCAGTACTTC
CDR3 protein: CASSKDRGSSYEQYF

D gene: NA
J gene: TRBJ2-7
clone size: few
V gene: TRBV3-1
CDR3 DNA: TGTGCCAGCAGCCCTTTGAGGCAGGCTGCCGAGCAGTACTTC
CDR3 protein: CASSPLRQAAEQYF

D gene: NA
J gene: TRBJ1-1
clone size: NA
V gene: TRBV15
CDR3 DNA: TGTGCCACCAGCAAAGATCGGGGTGTGGCTTTCTTT
CDR3 protein: CATSKDRGVAFF

D gene: NA
J gene: TRBJ1-2
clone size: many
V gene: TRBV5-1
CDR3 DNA: TGCGCCAGCAGCTTGGATTCGGGGGCGCCCCGTGGCTACACCTTC
CDR3 protein: CASSLDSGAPRGYTF

D gene: TRBD1
J gene: TRBJ1-2
clone size: many
V gene: TRBV7-2
CDR3 DNA: TGTGCCAGCAGCTTATCCCTCTGGGACAGGGGGACCGGCTACACCTTC
CDR3 protein: CASSLSLWDRGTGYTF

D gene: NA
J gene: TRBJ1-2
clone size: NA
V gene: TRBV30
CDR3 DNA: TGTGCCTGGAGTGTAGGGCAGCGGGGCTACACCTTC
CDR3 protein: CAWSVGQRGYTF

D gene: NA
J gene: TRBJ1-2
clone size: many
V gene: TRBV7-9
CDR3 DNA: TGTGCCAGCAGCCCGACCCAGGTCGTTGGTGCTAACTATGGCTACACCTTC
CDR3 protein: CASSPTQVVGANYGYTF

D gene: NA
J gene: TRBJ1-6
clone size: NA
V gene: TRBV7-9
CDR3 DNA: TGTGCCAGCAGCTTCGGGGGGCGTTCTAATTCACCCCTCCACTTT
CDR3 protein: CASSFGGRSNSPLHF

D gene: TRBD2
J gene: TRBJ2-1
clone size: many
V gene: TRBV6-1
CDR3 DNA: TGTGCCAGCAGTCCCGGGACTAGCGGGATCGCCTACAATGAGCAGTTCTTC
CDR3 protein: CASSPGTSGIAYNEQFF

D gene: NA
J gene: TRBJ2-3
clone size: many
V gene: TRBV5-1
CDR3 DNA: TGCGCCAGCAGCTTCGGACAAGTGACAGATACGCAGTATTTT
CDR3 protein: CASSFGQVTDTQYF

D gene: NA
J gene: TRBJ2-3
clone size: many
V gene: TRBV7-9
CDR3 DNA: TGTGCCAGCAGCCATCCCTGGCGGGTGAGCACAGATACGCAGTATTTT
CDR3 protein: CASSHPWRVSTDTQYF

D gene: NA
J gene: TRBJ2-3
clone size: NA
V gene: TRBV11-2
CDR3 DNA: TGTGCCAGCAGCTTAGCTTGGGTCGGCACAGATACGCAGTATTTT
CDR3 protein: CASSLAWVGTDTQYF

D gene: TRBD1
J gene: TRBJ1-2
clone size: many
V gene: TRBV6-9
CDR3 DNA: TGTGCCAGCAGTTTTGGACCAGGGACAGGGAGAGTCTACACCTTC
CDR3 protein: CASSFGPGTGRVYTF

D gene: NA
J gene: TRBJ2-1
clone size: many
V gene: TRBV19
CDR3 DNA: TGTGCCAGTAGTATTGGTCTACGGCGGAGCTCCTACAATGAGCAGTTCTTC
CDR3 protein: CASSIGLRRSSYNEQFF

D gene: NA
J gene: TRBJ2-3
clone size: NA
V gene: TRBV5-6
CDR3 DNA: TGTGCCAGCGCCCCGGGCGGCGATACGCAGTATTTT
CDR3 protein: CASAPGGDTQYF

D gene: NA
J gene: TRBJ2-5
clone size: NA
V gene: TRBV7-3
CDR3 DNA: TGTGCCAGCAGCTTGGAGGGCTCTGCCCGGACCCAGTACTTC
CDR3 protein: CASSLEGSARTQYF

D gene: NA
J gene: TRBJ2-7
clone size: many
V gene: TRBV20-1
CDR3 DNA: TGCAGTGCGCCGAAACTAGACTACGAGCAGTACTTC
CDR3 protein: CSAPKLDYEQYF

D gene: NA
J gene: TRBJ2-3
clone size: few
V gene: TRBV3-1
CDR3 DNA: TGTGCCAGCAGCCAAGATTTTCCTGGATCGAACACAGATACGCAGTATTTT
CDR3 protein: CASSQDFPGSNTDTQYF

D gene: NA
J gene: TRBJ1-3
clone size: many
V gene: TRBV28
CDR3 DNA: TGTGCCAGCAGTGGAAACGGGGAAAGTGGAAACACCATATATTTT
CDR3 protein: CASSGNGESGNTIYF

D gene: NA
J gene: TRBJ2-7
clone size: few
V gene: TRBV19
CDR3 DNA: TGTGCCAGTAGTATTAGCGCAGAGGCCTACGAGCAGTACTTC
CDR3 protein: CASSISAEAYEQYF

D gene: NA
J gene: TRBJ2-1
clone size: few
V gene: TRBV5-1
CDR3 DNA: TGCGCCAGCAGCTCGGGGGGCCATGAGCAGTTCTTC
CDR3 protein: CASSSGGHEQFF